A single sample gave rise to the 30 T cell receptor beta chains below, sequenced in a study of blood T cells in healthy people across ages. Primed by a sample-barcoded 5' primer and a J-beta primer mix, a second PCR proceeded for about 6 to 11 cycles. TCRdb ran MiXCR on the 5' RACE reads and lists one entry per CDR3 protein. Among 1.5 million to 2 million distinct CDR3 sequences listed, roughly two fifths were seen once. The sample taken for sequencing was blood. The receptors come from a human donor in good health.

This clonotype was detected only a few times. V is TRBV20-1 and J is TRBJ2-2; the D is unclear. The germline V gene encodes CDR1 DFQATT and CDR2 SNEGSKA (reference sequence). This CDR3 comprises 15 residues. Deletions cut 3 bases from V and 0 bases from J, with 11 bases between. The CDR3 region is CSARTSPANTGELFF. The DNA of the CDR3 is TGCAGTGCTAGGACGTCCCCCGCGAACACCGGGGAGCTGTTTTTT.

This clonotype was observed a few times. The V call is TRBV7-2, the J call TRBJ2-5, with a tentative D call TRBD2 (6 bases). V shed 6 bases and J shed 1 base, with 15 bases lying between them. The CDR3 consists of 15 residues. CDR1 and CDR2 (germline): SGHTA, FQGNSA. Here the CDR3 reads CASRNFGGAQETQYF. In DNA, the CDR3 is TGTGCCAGCAGAAACTTCGGCGGGGCCCAAGAGACCCAGTACTTC.

This clonotype was seen a few times. This chain connects TRBV7-2 to TRBJ1-2; no clear D gene. CDR3 size: 14 residues. Germline V gene data show CDR1 as SGHTA and CDR2 as FQGNSA. Trimming pared 5 bases from V and 3 bases from J, leaving 13 bases between. CDR3 sequence: CASSPGNSDYGYTF. CDR3 coding DNA: TGTGCCAGCAGCCCAGGCAACAGCGACTATGGCTACACCTTC.

The J gene is TRBJ1-1, the V gene TRBV5-6, with D uncertain. Germline V gene lookup returns CDR1 SGHDT and CDR2 YYEEEE. CDR3 length equals 16 residues. V lost 4 bases to trimming and J lost 1 base, with 17 bases between them. The CDR3 sequence is CASSGISGGQNTEAFF. CDR3 bases: TGTGCCAGCAGCGGTATTTCGGGCGGGCAGAACACTGAAGCTTTCTTT.

The V call is TRBV5-1, the J call TRBJ1-2; 8 bases agree with TRBD1. V dropped 5 bases and J dropped 7; count of bases not matched to a gene: 13. This CDR3 has 15 amino acids. Germline CDR1 reads SGHRS; CDR2 reads YFSETQ. CDR3 bases: TGCGCCAGCAGACCCGGGACAGGACCTAATTCTGGCTACACCTTC. This translates into CASRPGTGPNSGYTF.

The chain is built from TRBV3-1 and TRBJ1-5; 11 nucleotides agree with TRBD1. CDR1 is LGHDT, CDR2 YNNKEL, per germline (reference sequence). The CDR3 extends over 14 amino acids. Trimming cost V 10 bases and J 6 bases; bases outside gene matches: 8. In nucleotides, the CDR3 is TGTGCCACAGGGGGAGGGACAGGGGGTCAGCCCCAGCATTTT. Translated: CATGGGTGGQPQHF.

The chain joins TRBV6-6 to TRBJ1-2; TRBD1 is a possible D gene (6 bases). Looked up from germline, CDR1 is MNHNY and CDR2 is SVGAGI (reference sequence). The CDR3 runs 13 residues. Trimming pared 5 bases from V and 6 bases from J, leaving 13 bases between. The CDR3, as DNA: TGTGCCAGCAGTCACGGGGGGCTCGATGGCTACACCTTC. It is translated as CASSHGGLDGYTF.

This chain connects TRBV29-1 to TRBJ2-3; 10 positions agree with TRBD1. Trimming cost V 3 bases and J 6 bases; bases outside gene matches: 9. CDR1 is SQVTM and CDR2 is ANQGSEA in the germline V gene. CDR3 size: 15 residues. CDR3: CSVDSGTGVSDTQYF. The CDR3 bases are TGCAGCGTTGACAGCGGGACAGGGGTTTCGGATACGCAGTATTTT.

This chain joins TRBV5-1 and TRBJ2-7; D unresolved. Germline CDR1 and CDR2: SGHRS and YFSETQ. V dropped 4 bases and J dropped 4 bases, with 12 bases sitting between them. This CDR3 has 13 amino acids. The CDR3 loop is CASSLSNQYEQYF. CDR3 coding DNA: TGCGCCAGCAGCCTCTCAAATCAGTACGAGCAGTACTTC.

In its sample, this clonotype was seen a few times. V usage is TRBV27 and J usage is TRBJ1-5; the D gene is possibly TRBD1 (6 bases). From germline, CDR1 is MNHEY and CDR2 SMNVEV (reference sequence). This CDR3 region has 17 residues. Trimming removed 6 bases from V and 6 bases from J, with 24 bases in between. For the CDR3, the DNA is TGTGCCAGCAGCAACCACAAGTTGGGGCGGGGGGCTCAGCCCCAGCATTTT. It encodes CASSNHKLGRGAQPQHF.

The V call is TRBV24-1, the J call TRBJ2-1; D might be TRBD1 or TRBD2, each matching 5 bases. CDR1 and CDR2 (germline): KGHDR, SFDVKD. The CDR3 is 14 residues long. V dropped 5 bases and J dropped 2 bases, with 9 bases sitting between them. The CDR3 sequence is CATSGGAPYNEQFF. For the CDR3, the DNA is TGTGCCACCAGTGGAGGGGCGCCCTACAATGAGCAGTTCTTC.

Of note for this clonotype: A junction boundary mismatches the germline segment, possibly from a read error. This chain uses TRBV6-1 with TRBJ1-2; D uncertain. Per the germline V gene, CDR1 is MNHNS and CDR2 is SASEGT. The CDR3 consists of 13 residues. CDR3 in amino acids: CAGSEEGYYGYTF. Here the CDR3 DNA reads TGTGCCGGCAGTGAAGAGGGTTACTATGGCTACACCTTC.

This clonotype was seen only once. The chain links TRBV3-1 to TRBJ2-7; D may match TRBD1 or TRBD2 (6 bases each). V lost 5 bases and J 6 bases, leaving 17 bases between the germline ends. CDR1 is LGHDT and CDR2 is YNNKEL in the germline V gene (reference sequence). The CDR3 runs to 14 residues. The CDR3 region is CASSERGTLSEQYF. CDR3 nucleotide sequence: TGTGCCAGCAGCGAAAGGGGGACTTTGTCCGAGCAGTACTTC.

This clonotype showed up many times. In DNA, the CDR3 is TGCAGCGGAGGTACAGGGGCCAACGTCCTGACTTTC. Translated: CSGGTGANVLTF. The chain recombines TRBV29-1 with TRBJ2-6; D is undetermined. CDR3 length: 12 amino acids. Per the germline V gene, CDR1 is SQVTM and CDR2 is ANQGSEA. Trimming shortened V by 7 bases and J by 4 bases, and 8 bases separated the two germline ends.

The chain carries TRBV12-3 or TRBV12-4 and TRBJ2-1, with 9 bases identical to TRBD2. This CDR3 comprises 17 residues. V lost 6 bases and J lost 0; bases outside the gene matches: 9. DNA for the CDR3: TGTGCCAGCAGCCCTAGCGGGGCCTTGAGCTCCTACAATGAGCAGTTCTTC. Protein product: CASSPSGALSSYNEQFF.

The chain carries TRBV20-1 and TRBJ2-7; 12 nucleotides match TRBD2. TRBJ2-5 matches the DNA end more closely, so the J call is doubtful. The CDR3 sequence is 14 residues long. The germline gives CDR1 DFQATT, CDR2 SNEGSKA (reference sequence). Written as DNA, the CDR3 is TGCAGTGCTATTGGACTAGCGGGGACAGAGACCCAGTACTTC. Protein sequence: CSAIGLAGTETQYF.

As regards this clonotype: Relative to the germline gene, one junction end is altered; a read error may explain this. J is TRBJ2-7 and V is TRBV5-6; 9 nucleotides match TRBD1. The CDR3 sequence is 14 residues long. Germline V CDR1 and CDR2: SGHDT, YYEEEE. CDR3 sequence (DNA): TGTGCCAGCAGCTCCCGGGACAGGGTCCATGAGCGGTACTTC. Its protein product is CASSSRDRVHERYF. Based on the CDR3 plus reference TRBV5-6 and TRBJ2-7, the full variable domain is DAGVTQSPTHLIKTRGQQVTLRCSPKSGHDTVSWYQQALGQGPQFIFQYYEEEERQRGNFPDRFSGHQFPNYSSELNVNALLLGDSALYLCASSSRDRVHERYFGPGTRLTVT.

The V gene is TRBV7-8, the J gene TRBJ2-1; TRBD1 is a possible D gene (6 bases). The CDR3 is 13 residues long. Germline V gene sequence: CDR1 SGHVS, CDR2 FQNEAQ. Trimming cost V 6 bases and J 8 bases, with 14 bases left between them. CDR3 nucleotides: TGTGCCAGCAGTCTGAACAGGGTCCATGAGCAGTTCTTC. Protein product: CASSLNRVHEQFF. The full variable domain, in which reference TRBV7-8 and TRBJ2-1 provide the parts outside the CDR3, is GAGVSQSPRYKVAKRGQDVALRCDPISGHVSLFWYQQALGQGPEFLTYFQNEAQLDKSGLPSDRFFAERPEGSVSTLKIQRTQQEDSAVYLCASSLNRVHEQFFGPGTRLTVL.

V and J are TRBV6-2 or TRBV6-3 and TRBJ2-1, with TRBD2 as a possible D gene (6 bases). The germline V gene has CDR1 MNHEY and CDR2 SVGEGT. This CDR3 comprises 15 residues. Trimming removed 5 bases at V and 7 bases at J, with 18 bases between. The CDR3 DNA follows: TGTGCCAGCAGTCTGATGCGGAGGGGCGGGAATGAGCAGTTCTTC. It yields the protein CASSLMRRGGNEQFF.

This clonotype was detected a few times. The rearrangement joins TRBV20-1 to TRBJ1-5; a possible D gene is TRBD1 (5 bases). The CDR3 runs to 12 residues. CDR1 and CDR2 from the germline V gene are DFQATT and SNEGSKA (reference sequence). The ends were cut back, 4 bases at V and 4 bases at J, with 8 bases in the middle. The CDR3 DNA is TGCAGTGCTATGACAGCAAATCAGCCCCAGCATTTT. Protein: CSAMTANQPQHF.

The chain uses TRBV6-1 and TRBJ2-7; possible D gene TRBD1, 5 bases. V lost 4 bases and J lost 0, with 13 bases in between. Per the germline V gene, CDR1 is MNHNS and CDR2 is SASEGT. This CDR3 region has 15 residues. CDR3 bases: TGTGCCAGCAGTGCTGACAGTTCCTCCTCCTACGAGCAGTACTTC. Translation gives CASSADSSSSYEQYF.

The rearrangement joins TRBV20-1 to TRBJ1-1; D gene ambiguous. This CDR3 comprises 12 residues. V was pared by 6 bases and J by 11 bases, with 19 bases between. Germline CDR1 DFQATT, CDR2 SNEGSKA (reference sequence). CDR3 loop: CSAIPTSPGAFF. In DNA form, the CDR3 reads TGCAGTGCAATACCGACCAGCCCTGGCGCTTTCTTT.

This clonotype was recorded a few times. This may stem from a read error, because a much larger clone lies one nucleotide away. The chain carries TRBV29-1 and TRBJ2-5; 7 bases match TRBD2. Germline V gene sequence: CDR1 SQVTM, CDR2 ANQGSEA. The V and J ends lost 7 bases and 7 bases, in that order; junction bases with no gene match: 12. The CDR3 spans 13 residues. The CDR3 nucleotides read TGCAGCGCTTTAGCCGGGACTAAAGGGACCCAGTACTTC. It translates to CSALAGTKGTQYF.

The V gene is TRBV9, the J gene TRBJ2-3; D is possibly TRBD1 or TRBD2 (6 bases each). CDR1 is SGDLS and CDR2 is YYNGEE in the germline V gene. Trimming cost V 4 bases and J 1 base, with 13 bases left between them. This CDR3 spans 15 amino acids. This CDR3 reads CASSHGGPGTDTQYF. The CDR3 nucleotides are TGTGCCAGCAGCCACGGGGGCCCTGGCACAGATACGCAGTATTTT.

V is TRBV21-1 and J is TRBJ2-4; the listed D gene, TRBD1, was not tested against the DNA. TRBV21-1 is described as a pseudogene. This CDR3 is built from 15 residues. DNA of the CDR3: TGTGCCAGCACCTCAGGGAGAGGGGCCAAAAACATTCAGTACTTC. Its protein is CASTSGRGAKNIQYF.

The rearrangement joins TRBV7-9 to TRBJ2-4, with 10 bases identical to TRBD1. TRBJ2-7 matches the DNA end more closely, so the J call is doubtful. This CDR3 contains 14 residues. Germline CDR1 reads SEHNR; CDR2 reads FQNEAQ (reference sequence). The CDR3 DNA reads as TGTGCCAGCAGCTTTATCCGGGACAGGGGCGAGCAGTACTTC. It is translated as CASSFIRDRGEQYF.

This clonotype was counted only a few times. J is TRBJ2-6 and V is TRBV29-1; a possible D gene is TRBD2 (7 bases). This CDR3 comprises 15 residues. Germline CDR1 reads SQVTM; CDR2 reads ANQGSEA. V was shortened by 6 bases and J by 4 bases, with 16 bases between the two germline ends. The CDR3 DNA reads TGCAGCGTCCTGGGGGGGGCAAGAGGGGCCAACGTCCTGACTTTC. As protein: CSVLGGARGANVLTF. The variable domain in full, completed from reference TRBV29-1 and TRBJ2-6, reads SAVISQKPSRDICQRGTSLTIQCQVDSQVTMMFWYRQQPGQSLTLIATANQGSEATYESGFVIDKFPISRPNLTFSTLTVSNMSPEDSSIYLCSVLGGARGANVLTFGAGSRLTVL.

CDR3 loop: CASTNIAGGRQETQYF. In DNA form, the CDR3 reads TGTGCCAGCACCAATATAGCGGGGGGGCGCCAAGAGACCCAGTACTTC. The V and J genes are TRBV27 and TRBJ2-5; 11 positions match TRBD2. The CDR3 consists of 16 residues. In germline, CDR1 is MNHEY, CDR2 SMNVEV (reference sequence). V lost 7 bases and J lost 1; bases outside the gene matches: 8.

This sequence joins TRBV4-1 and TRBJ1-6; TRBD1 might be the D (6 bases). This CDR3 is built from 18 residues. Trimming pared 0 bases from V and 4 bases from J, leaving 16 bases between. Germline V lookup: CDR1 MGHRA, CDR2 YSYEKL. The CDR3 DNA sequence: TGCGCCAGCAGCCAAGAAGGGGGGGCCGGGCCTTATAATTCACCCCTCCACTTT. This gives the protein CASSQEGGAGPYNSPLHF.

This chain connects TRBV28 to TRBJ2-1, with TRBD2 as a possible D gene (5 bases). V was shortened by 8 bases and J by 2 bases, with 10 bases between the two germline ends. This CDR3 spans 13 amino acids. CDR1 MDHEN and CDR2 SYDVKM come from the germline V gene. The CDR3 DNA follows: TGTGCCAGCCGATTCGGGGCCTACAATGAGCAGTTCTTC. This sequence encodes CASRFGAYNEQFF.